This entry lists 10 T cell receptor beta chains sequenced from one sample in a study of Graves' ophthalmopathy and Graves' hyperthyroidism. Using RNA transcripts, the TCR beta CDR3 regions were amplified. HTBI primers were used in a first-round RT-PCR, which preceded a second-round multiplex PCR. TCRdb ran MiXCR on the multiplex PCR reads and lists one entry per CDR3 protein. This table holds almost 750,000 distinct CDR3 sequences, 35% to 50% found once. The sequenced sample consisted of peripheral blood. The source is an adult man with Graves' ophthalmopathy.

Details on this clonotype: A much larger clone lies a single base off, so this may be a read error. The gene calls are TRBV7-3 and TRBJ2-5; D is perhaps TRBD1 (5 bases). Germline lookup yields CDR1 SGHTA and CDR2 FQGTGA. The CDR3 totals 15 residues. The CDR3 loop is CASSLLDTSQETQCF. The CDR3 region has the DNA TGTGCCAGCAGCTTATTGGACACGTCCCAAGAGACCCAGTGCTTC.

This clonotype was detected many times. The chain recombines TRBV29-1 with TRBJ1-1; D is perhaps TRBD1 (5 bases). Germline assignment: CDR1 SQVTM and CDR2 ANQGSEA. The CDR3 is 13 amino acids. Trimming shortened V by 7 bases and J by 5 bases, and 17 bases separated the two germline ends. The DNA of the CDR3 is TGCAGCGCCGAGGGCAGGGAGGGGACTGAAGCTTTCTTT. It translates to CSAEGREGTEAFF.

This clonotype showed up many times. The chain employs TRBV29-1 and TRBJ2-7, with D hard to call. Germline-derived CDR1 and CDR2 are SQVTM and ANQGSEA. The CDR3 consists of 13 residues. V was pared by 6 bases and J by 4 bases, with 16 bases between. The CDR3 nucleotides are TGCAGCGTGGCGCTGCGGACGGGTTACGAGCAGTACTTC. It encodes CSVALRTGYEQYF.

The chain recombines TRBV5-1 with TRBJ2-7; a possible D gene is TRBD1 (6 bases). The CDR3 is 15 amino acids. Germline-derived CDR1 and CDR2 are SGHRS and YFSETQ. The germline V and J ends were trimmed by 2 bases and 0 bases, with 12 bases remaining between them. CDR3 region: CASSFIRGSSYEQYF. The CDR3 nucleotides are TGCGCCAGCAGCTTTATCAGGGGAAGCTCCTACGAGCAGTACTTC.

The gene calls are TRBV19 and TRBJ2-2, with D hard to call. V lost 5 bases and J 0 bases, leaving 10 bases between the germline ends. Per the germline V gene, CDR1 is LNHDA and CDR2 is SQIVND (reference sequence). The CDR3 runs 15 residues. The CDR3 spells CASSARQTNTGELFF. Written as DNA, the CDR3 is TGTGCCAGTAGTGCCCGACAAACGAACACCGGGGAGCTGTTTTTT.

This clonotype was picked up many times. The chain carries TRBV6-5 and TRBJ1-3, with D maybe TRBD1 (6 bases). This CDR3 is 12 amino acids long. CDR1 is MNHEY, CDR2 SVGAGI, per germline. Trimming pared 11 bases from V and 1 base from J, leaving 9 bases between. The CDR3 DNA reads TGTGCCGCACAGGGATCTGGAAACACCATATATTTT. This gives the protein CAAQGSGNTIYF.

The CDR3 loop is CSVGDGVGETQYF. The CDR3 DNA reads TGCAGCGTGGGGGATGGGGTCGGGGAGACCCAGTACTTC. J is TRBJ2-5 and V is TRBV29-1; TRBD1 or TRBD2 may be the D gene (5 bases each). The CDR3 covers 13 residues. Germline V gene sequence: CDR1 SQVTM, CDR2 ANQGSEA. V lost 6 bases and J 5 bases, leaving 16 bases between the germline ends.

The chain carries TRBV10-3 and TRBJ2-7; D is perhaps TRBD1 or TRBD2 (6 bases each). Trimming took off 9 bases at V and 7 bases at J, with 19 bases between the two ends. The CDR3 consists of 13 residues. CDR1 and CDR2 from the germline V gene are ENHRY and SYGVKD. The CDR3 DNA sequence: TGTGCCATGAGAGAGAGGAGGGGGTATGAGCAGTACTTC. Amino acid sequence: CAMRERRGYEQYF.

The rearrangement uses TRBV7-2 and TRBJ1-2; D call uncertain. V was trimmed by 5 bases and J by 2 bases, leaving 6 bases between them. Germline values: CDR1 SGHTA, CDR2 FQGNSA. The CDR3 sequence is 12 residues long. This CDR3 is CASSQINYGYTF. DNA for the CDR3: TGTGCCAGCAGCCAAATAAACTATGGCTACACCTTC.

The chain combines TRBV2 with TRBJ1-1, with D possibly TRBD1 on 5 matching bases. Germline CDR1 SNHLY, CDR2 FYNNEI. Trimming took off 5 bases at V and 1 base at J, with 20 bases between the two ends. This CDR3 spans 17 amino acids. The CDR3 DNA reads as TGTGCCAGCAGTTACGGCAGGGTACGAGTAGGGAACACTGAAGCTTTCTTT. Translating gives CASSYGRVRVGNTEAFF. Together with reference TRBV2 and TRBJ1-1, the CDR3 gives the full variable domain: EPEVTQTPSHQVTQMGQEVILRCVPISNHLYFYWYRQILGQKVEFLVSFYNNEISEKSEIFDDQFSVERPDGSNFTLKIRSTKLEDSAMYFCASSYGRVRVGNTEAFFGQGTRLTVV.